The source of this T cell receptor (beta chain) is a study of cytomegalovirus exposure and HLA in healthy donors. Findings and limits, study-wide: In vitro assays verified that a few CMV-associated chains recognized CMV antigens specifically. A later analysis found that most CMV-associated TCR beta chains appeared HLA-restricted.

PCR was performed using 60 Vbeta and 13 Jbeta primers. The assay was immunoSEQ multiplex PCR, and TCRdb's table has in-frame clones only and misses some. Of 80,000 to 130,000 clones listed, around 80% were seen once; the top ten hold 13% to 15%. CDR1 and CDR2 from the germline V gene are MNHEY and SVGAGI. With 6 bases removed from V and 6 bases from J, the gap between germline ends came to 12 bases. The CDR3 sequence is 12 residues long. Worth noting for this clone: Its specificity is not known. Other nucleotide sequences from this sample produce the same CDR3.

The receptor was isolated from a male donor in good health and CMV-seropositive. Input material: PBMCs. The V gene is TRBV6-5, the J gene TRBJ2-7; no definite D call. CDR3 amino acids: CASRRLRGEQYF. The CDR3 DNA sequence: TGTGCCAGCAGACGTCTCCGCGGCGAGCAGTACTTC.